This TCR beta chain was sequenced during a study of chemoradiotherapy in HPV16-positive cancers. Background on the study: A couple of HPV16-positive patients' cells yielded candidate HPV-specific clones and common motifs.

This CDR3 is 13 amino acids long. About this clone: The antigen remains unidentified.

Assay used: immunoSEQ multiplex PCR; TCRdb lists only in-frame clones, some missing. The sample contains approximately 20,000 clones, roughly 86% of which appear only once. Repeated repertoire sampling spanned the course of chemoradiotherapy. Study findings and constraints: During treatment, candidate HPV-specific clones and E7-related motifs expanded in tumor. In HPV16-positive patients, HPV-responsive T-cell expansion tracked better recurrence-free survival.

The sample was blood, taken from a patient who underwent chemoradiotherapy. This clonotype was obtained from a human donor with HPV-associated anogenital cancer. V and J are TRBV21-1 and TRBJ2-5; no DNA check was done on the table's D call, TRBD2. TRBV21-1 is a documented pseudogene. CDR3 bases: TGTGCCAGCAGCAAACCCCCGGGAGGGACCCAGTACTTC. It is translated as CASSKPPGGTQYF.